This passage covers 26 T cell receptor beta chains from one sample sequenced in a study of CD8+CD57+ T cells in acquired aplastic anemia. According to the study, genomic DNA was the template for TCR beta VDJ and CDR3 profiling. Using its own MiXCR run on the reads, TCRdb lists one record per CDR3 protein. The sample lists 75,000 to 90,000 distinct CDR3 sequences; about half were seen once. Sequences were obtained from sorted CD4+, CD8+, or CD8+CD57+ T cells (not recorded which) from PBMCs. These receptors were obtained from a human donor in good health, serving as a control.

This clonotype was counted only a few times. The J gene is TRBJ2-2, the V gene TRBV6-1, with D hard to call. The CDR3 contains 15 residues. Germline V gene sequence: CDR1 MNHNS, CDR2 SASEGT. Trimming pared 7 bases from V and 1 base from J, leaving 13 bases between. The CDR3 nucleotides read TGTGCCAGCACTCCGTGGTCGGTGAACACCGGGGAGCTGTTTTTT. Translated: CASTPWSVNTGELFF.

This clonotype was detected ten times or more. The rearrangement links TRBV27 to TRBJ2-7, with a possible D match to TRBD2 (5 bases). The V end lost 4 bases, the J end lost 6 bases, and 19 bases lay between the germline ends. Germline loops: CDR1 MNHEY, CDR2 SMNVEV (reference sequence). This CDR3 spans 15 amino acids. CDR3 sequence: CASSSLPGIGLEQYF. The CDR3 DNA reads TGTGCCAGCAGTTCACTGCCCGGGATAGGGCTCGAGCAGTACTTC.

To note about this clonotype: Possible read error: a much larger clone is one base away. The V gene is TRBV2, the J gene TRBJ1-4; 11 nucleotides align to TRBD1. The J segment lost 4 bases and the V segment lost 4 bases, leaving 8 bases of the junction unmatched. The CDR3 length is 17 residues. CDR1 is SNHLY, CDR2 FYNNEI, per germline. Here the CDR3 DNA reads TGTGCCAGCAGTGGTGAGGACAGGGGGCATGGTAATGAAAAACTGTTTTTT. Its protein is CASSGEDRGHGNEKLFF.

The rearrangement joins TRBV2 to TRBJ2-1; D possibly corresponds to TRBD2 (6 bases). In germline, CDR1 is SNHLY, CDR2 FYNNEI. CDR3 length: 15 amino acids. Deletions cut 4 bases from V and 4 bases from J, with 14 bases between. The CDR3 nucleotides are TGTGCCAGCAGTGGGTATGGCGGGGTATACAATGAGCAGTTCTTC. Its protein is CASSGYGGVYNEQFF.

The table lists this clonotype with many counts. The CDR3 sequence is CSARDPGFGYEQYF. The CDR3 nucleotides read TGCAGTGCTAGAGACCCAGGGTTCGGGTACGAGCAGTACTTC. J is TRBJ2-7 and V is TRBV20-1, with D possibly matching TRBD1 (5 bases). The germline V gene encodes CDR1 DFQATT and CDR2 SNEGSKA (reference sequence). The CDR3 totals 14 residues. Between the trimmed V and J ends, which lost 0 bases and 4 bases, there was a span of 13 bases.

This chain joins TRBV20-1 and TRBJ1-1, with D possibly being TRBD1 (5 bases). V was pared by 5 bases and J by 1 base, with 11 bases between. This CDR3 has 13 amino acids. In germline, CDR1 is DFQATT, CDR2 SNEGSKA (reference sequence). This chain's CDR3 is CSAARGGNTEAFF. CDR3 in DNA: TGCAGTGCTGCGAGGGGAGGGAACACTGAAGCTTTCTTT.

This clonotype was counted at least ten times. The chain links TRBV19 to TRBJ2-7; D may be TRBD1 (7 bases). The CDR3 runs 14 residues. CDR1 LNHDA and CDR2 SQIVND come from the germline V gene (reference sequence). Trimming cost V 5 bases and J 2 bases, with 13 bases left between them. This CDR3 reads CASSHGGGTYEQYF. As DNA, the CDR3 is TGTGCCAGTAGTCATGGAGGGGGCACCTACGAGCAGTACTTC.

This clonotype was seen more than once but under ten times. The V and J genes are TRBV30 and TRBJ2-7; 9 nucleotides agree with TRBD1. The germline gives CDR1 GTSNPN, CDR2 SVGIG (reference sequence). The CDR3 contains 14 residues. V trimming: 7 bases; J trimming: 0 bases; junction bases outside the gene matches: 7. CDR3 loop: CASRSTGGSYEQYF. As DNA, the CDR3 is TGTGCCTCCCGCTCGACAGGGGGCTCCTACGAGCAGTACTTC.

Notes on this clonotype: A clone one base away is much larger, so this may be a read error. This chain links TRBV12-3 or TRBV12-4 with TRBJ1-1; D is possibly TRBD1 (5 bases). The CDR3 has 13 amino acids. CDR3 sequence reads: CASVQGLNTGAFF. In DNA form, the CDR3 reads TGTGCCAGCGTCCAGGGCCTGAACACTGGAGCTTTCTTT.

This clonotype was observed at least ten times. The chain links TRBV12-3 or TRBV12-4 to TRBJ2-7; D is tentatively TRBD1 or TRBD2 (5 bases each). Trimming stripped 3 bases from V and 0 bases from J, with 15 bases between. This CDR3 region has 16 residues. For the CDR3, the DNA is TGTGCCAGCAGTTTCGGATTGAGGGGTAACTCCTACGAGCAGTACTTC. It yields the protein CASSFGLRGNSYEQYF.

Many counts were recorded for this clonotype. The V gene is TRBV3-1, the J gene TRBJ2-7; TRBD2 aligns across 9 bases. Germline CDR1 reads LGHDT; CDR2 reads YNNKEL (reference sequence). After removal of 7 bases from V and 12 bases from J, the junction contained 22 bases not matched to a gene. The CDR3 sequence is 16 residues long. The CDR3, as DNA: TGTGCCAGCACTCCGAGTGGTCGCGGGGGGGCCGAACTTCCGTACTTC. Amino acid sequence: CASTPSGRGGAELPYF.

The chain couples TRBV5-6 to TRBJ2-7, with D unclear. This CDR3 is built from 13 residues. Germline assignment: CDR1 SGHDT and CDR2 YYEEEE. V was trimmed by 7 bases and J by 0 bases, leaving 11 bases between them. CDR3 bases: TGTGCCAGCGGCAGCCTTAGCTCCTACGAGCAGTACTTC. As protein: CASGSLSSYEQYF.

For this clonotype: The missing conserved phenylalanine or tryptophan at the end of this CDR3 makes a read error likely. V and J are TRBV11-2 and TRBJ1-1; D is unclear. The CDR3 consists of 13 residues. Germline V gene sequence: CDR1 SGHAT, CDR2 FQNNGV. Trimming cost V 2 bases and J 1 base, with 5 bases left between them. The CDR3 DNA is TGTGCCAGCAGCTTACCAGGGAACACTGAAGCTTTCCTT. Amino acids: CASSLPGNTEAFL.

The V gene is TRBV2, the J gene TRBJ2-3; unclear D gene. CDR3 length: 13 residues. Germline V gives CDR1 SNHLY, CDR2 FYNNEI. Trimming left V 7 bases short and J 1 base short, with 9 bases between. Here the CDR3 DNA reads TGTGCCAGCACGCCTCGGGGCACAGATACGCAGTATTTT. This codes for CASTPRGTDTQYF.

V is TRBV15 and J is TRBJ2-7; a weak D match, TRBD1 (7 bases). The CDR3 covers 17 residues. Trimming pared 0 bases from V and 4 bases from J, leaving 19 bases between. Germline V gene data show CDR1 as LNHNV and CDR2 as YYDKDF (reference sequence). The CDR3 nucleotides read TGTGCCACCAGCAGAGAAGGGGGCGGCGGGGCTCCATACGAGCAGTACTTC. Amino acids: CATSREGGGGAPYEQYF.

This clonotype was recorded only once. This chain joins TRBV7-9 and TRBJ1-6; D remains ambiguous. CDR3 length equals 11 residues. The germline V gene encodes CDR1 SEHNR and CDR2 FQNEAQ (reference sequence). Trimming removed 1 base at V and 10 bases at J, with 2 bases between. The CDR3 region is CASSLVSPLHF. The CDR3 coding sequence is TGTGCCAGCAGCTTAGTCTCACCCCTCCACTTT.

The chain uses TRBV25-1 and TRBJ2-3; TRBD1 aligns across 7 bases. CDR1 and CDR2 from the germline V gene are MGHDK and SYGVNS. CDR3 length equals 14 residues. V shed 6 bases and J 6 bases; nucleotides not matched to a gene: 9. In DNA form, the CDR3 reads TGTGCCAGCAGCCTTTTAACAGGGGTGGATACGCAGTATTTT. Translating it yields CASSLLTGVDTQYF.

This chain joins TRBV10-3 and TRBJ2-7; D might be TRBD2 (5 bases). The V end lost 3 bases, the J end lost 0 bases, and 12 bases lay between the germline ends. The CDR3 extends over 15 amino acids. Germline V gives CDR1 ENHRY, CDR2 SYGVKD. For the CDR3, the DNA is TGTGCCATCAGTGATGAACAGCTAGCCTCCTACGAGCAGTACTTC. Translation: CAISDEQLASYEQYF.

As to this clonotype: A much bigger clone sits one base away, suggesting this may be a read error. The CDR3 protein is CASRYGDTEAFF. The CDR3 bases are TGCGCCAGCCGGTACGGGGACACTGAAGCTTTCTTT. V and J are TRBV5-1 and TRBJ1-1; no clear D. The CDR3 has 12 residues. Germline CDR1 is SGHRS and CDR2 is YFSETQ. The ends were cut back, 7 bases at V and 3 bases at J, with 10 bases in the middle. Using reference TRBV5-1 and TRBJ1-1 for the parts outside the CDR3, the full variable domain is KAGVTQTPRYLIKTRGQQVTLSCSPISGHRSVSWYQQTPGQGLQFLFEYFSETQRNKGNFPGRFSGRQFSNSRSEMNVSTLELGDSALYLCASRYGDTEAFFGQGTRLTVV.

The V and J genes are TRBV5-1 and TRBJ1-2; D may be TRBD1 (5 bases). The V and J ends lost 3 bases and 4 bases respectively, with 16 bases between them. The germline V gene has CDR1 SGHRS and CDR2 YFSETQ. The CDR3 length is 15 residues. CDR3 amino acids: CASSSGWGPFYGYTF. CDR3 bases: TGCGCCAGCAGCTCGGGGTGGGGACCGTTCTATGGCTACACCTTC.

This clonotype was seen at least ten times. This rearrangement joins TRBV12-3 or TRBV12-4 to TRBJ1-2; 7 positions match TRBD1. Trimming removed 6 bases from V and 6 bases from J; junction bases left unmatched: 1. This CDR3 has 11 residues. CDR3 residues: CASSQGDGYTF. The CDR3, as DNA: TGTGCCAGCAGCCAGGGGGATGGCTACACCTTC.

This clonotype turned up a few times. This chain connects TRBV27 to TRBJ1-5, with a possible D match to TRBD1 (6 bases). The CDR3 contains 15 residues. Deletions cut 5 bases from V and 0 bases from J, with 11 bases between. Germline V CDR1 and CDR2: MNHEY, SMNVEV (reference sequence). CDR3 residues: CASSEDSYSNQPQHF. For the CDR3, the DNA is TGTGCCAGCAGTGAGGACAGCTATAGCAATCAGCCCCAGCATTTT.

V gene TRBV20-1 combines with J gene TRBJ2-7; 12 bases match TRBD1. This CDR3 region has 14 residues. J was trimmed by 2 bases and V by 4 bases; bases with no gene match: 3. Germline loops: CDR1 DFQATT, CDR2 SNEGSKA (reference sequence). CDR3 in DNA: TGCAGTGCTAAAAGGGACAGGGGGCCCTACGAGCAGTACTTC. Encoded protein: CSAKRDRGPYEQYF.

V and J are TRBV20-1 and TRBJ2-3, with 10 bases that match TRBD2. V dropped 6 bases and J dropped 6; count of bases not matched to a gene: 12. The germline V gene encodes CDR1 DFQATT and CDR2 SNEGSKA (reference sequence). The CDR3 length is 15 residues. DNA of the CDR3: TGCAGTGCAGTTGGACTAGCGGTCGACTATGATACGCAGTATTTT. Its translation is CSAVGLAVDYDTQYF.

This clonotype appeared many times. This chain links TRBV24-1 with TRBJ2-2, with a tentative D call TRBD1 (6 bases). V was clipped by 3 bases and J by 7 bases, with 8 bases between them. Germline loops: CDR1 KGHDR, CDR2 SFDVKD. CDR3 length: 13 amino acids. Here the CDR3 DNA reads TGTGCCACCAGTGATCCGGACAGCGGGGAGCTGTTTTTT. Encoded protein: CATSDPDSGELFF.

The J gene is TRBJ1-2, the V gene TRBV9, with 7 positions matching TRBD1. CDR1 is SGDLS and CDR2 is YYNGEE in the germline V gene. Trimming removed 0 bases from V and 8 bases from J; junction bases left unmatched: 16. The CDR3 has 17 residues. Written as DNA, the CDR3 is TGTGCCAGCAGCGTAGAAGCAGGGGGAGCGGTTCTGGGAGGCTACACCTTC. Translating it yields CASSVEAGGAVLGGYTF.